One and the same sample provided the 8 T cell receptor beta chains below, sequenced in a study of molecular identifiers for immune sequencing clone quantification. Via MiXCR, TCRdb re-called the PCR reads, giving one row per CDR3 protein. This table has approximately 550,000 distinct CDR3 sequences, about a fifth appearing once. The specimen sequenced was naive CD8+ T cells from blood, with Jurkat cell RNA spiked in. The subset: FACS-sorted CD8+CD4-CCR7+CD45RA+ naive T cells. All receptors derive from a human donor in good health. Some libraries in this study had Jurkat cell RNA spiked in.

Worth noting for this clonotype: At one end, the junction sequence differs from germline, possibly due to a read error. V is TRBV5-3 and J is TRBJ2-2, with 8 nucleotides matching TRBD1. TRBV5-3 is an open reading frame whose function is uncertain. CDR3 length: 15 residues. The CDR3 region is CASSLSTGAPGELFF. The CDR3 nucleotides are TGTGCCAGCAGCTTATCGACAGGGGCCCCCGGGGAGCTGTTTTTT.

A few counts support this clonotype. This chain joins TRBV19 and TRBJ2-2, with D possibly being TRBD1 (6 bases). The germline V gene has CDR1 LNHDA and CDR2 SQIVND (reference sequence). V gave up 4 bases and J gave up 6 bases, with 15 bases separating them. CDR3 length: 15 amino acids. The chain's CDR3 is CASSTKGEYPGELFF. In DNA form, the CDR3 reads TGTGCCAGTAGTACTAAGGGGGAGTATCCCGGGGAGCTGTTTTTT.

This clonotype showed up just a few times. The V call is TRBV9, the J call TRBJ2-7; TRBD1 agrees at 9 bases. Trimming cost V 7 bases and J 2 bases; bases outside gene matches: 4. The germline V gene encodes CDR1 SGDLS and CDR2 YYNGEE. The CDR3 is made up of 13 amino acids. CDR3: CASGTGPTYEQYF. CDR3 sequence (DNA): TGTGCCAGCGGGACAGGGCCAACCTACGAGCAGTACTTC.

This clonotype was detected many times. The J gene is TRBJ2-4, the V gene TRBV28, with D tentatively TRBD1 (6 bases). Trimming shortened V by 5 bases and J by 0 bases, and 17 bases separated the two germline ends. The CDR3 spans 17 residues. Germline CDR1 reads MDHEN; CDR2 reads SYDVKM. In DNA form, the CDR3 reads TGTGCCAGCAGTGTACTTGAGCAGGGGCTAGCCAAAAACATTCAGTACTTC. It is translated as CASSVLEQGLAKNIQYF.

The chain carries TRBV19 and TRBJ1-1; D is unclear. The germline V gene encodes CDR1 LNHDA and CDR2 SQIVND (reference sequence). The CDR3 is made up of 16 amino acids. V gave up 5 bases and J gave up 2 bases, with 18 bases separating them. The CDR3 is CASSRPREGFNTEAFF. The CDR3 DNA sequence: TGTGCCAGTAGTCGGCCCCGTGAAGGGTTCAACACTGAAGCTTTCTTT.

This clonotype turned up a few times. The CDR3 DNA sequence: TGTGCCAGCATTGAAGGACCCTGGGAGTTTGGGGATACGCAGTATTTT. This codes for CASIEGPWEFGDTQYF. The chain combines TRBV6-2 or TRBV6-3 with TRBJ2-3, with D perhaps TRBD2 (5 bases). Between the trimmed V and J ends, which lost 7 bases and 6 bases, there was a span of 23 bases. Germline values: CDR1 MNHEY, CDR2 SVGEGT. The CDR3 extends over 16 amino acids.

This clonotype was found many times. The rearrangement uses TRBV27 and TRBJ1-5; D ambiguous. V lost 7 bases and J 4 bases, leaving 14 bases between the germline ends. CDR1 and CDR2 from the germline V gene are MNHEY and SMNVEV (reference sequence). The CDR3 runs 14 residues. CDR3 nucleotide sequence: TGTGCCAGCAAGGGAGGAATGGAAAATCAGCCCCAGCATTTT. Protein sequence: CASKGGMENQPQHF.

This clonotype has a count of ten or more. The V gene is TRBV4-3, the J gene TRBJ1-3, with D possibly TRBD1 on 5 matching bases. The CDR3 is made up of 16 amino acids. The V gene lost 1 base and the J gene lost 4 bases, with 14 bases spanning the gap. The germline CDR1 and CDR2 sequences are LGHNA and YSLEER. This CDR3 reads CASSQVARVSGNTIYF. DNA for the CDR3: TGCGCCAGCAGCCAAGTCGCCAGGGTATCGGGAAACACCATATATTTT.